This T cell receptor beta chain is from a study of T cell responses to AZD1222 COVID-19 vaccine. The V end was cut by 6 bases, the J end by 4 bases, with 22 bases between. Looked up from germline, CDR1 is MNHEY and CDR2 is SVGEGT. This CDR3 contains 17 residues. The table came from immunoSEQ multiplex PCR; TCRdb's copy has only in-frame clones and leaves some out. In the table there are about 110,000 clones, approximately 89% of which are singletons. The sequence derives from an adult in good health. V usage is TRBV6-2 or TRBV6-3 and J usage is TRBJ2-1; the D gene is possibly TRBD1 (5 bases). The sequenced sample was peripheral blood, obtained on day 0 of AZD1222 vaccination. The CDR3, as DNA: TGTGCCAGCAGCGGTAGGGGAACAGGTCCCCTTTACAATGAGCAGTTCTTC. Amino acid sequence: CASSGRGTGPLYNEQFF.